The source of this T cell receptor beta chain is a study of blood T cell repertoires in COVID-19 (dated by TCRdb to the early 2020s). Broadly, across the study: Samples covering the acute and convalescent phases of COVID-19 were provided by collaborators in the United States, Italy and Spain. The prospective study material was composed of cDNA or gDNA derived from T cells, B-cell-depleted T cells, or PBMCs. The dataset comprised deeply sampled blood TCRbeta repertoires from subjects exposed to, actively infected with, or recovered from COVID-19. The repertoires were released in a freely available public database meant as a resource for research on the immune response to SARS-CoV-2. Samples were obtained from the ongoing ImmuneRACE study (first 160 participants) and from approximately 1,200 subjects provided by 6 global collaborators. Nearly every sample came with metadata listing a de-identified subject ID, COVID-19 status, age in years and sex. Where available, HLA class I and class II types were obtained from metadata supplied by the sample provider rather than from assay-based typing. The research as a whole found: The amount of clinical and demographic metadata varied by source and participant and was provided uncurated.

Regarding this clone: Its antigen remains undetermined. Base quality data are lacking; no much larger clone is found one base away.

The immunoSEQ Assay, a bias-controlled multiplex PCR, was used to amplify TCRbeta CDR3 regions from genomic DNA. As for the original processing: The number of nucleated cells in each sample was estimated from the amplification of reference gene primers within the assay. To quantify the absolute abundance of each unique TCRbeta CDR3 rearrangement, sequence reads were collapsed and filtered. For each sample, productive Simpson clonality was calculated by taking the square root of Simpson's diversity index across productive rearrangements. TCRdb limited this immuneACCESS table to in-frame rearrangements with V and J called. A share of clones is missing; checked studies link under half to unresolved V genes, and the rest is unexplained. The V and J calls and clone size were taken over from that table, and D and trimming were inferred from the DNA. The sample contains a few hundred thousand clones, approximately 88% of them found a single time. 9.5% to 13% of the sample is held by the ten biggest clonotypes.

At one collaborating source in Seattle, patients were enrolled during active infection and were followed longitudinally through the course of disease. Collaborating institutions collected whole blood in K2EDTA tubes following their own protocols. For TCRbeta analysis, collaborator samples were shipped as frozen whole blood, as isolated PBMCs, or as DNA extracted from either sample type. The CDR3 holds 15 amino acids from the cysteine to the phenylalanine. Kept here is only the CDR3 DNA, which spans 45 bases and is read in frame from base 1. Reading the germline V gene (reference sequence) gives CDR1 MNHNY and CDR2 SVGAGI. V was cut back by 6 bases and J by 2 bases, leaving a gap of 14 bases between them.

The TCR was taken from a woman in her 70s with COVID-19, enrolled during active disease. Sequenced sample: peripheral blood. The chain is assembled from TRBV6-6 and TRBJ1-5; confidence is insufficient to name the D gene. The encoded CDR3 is CASSTLVGGNQPQHF. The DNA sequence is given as TGTGCCAGCAGCACCTTGGTGGGCGGCAATCAGCCCCAGCATTTT.